This TCR beta chain was identified in a study of T-cell reconstitution after alpha-beta-depleted transplantation in children listed by TCRdb under 2016. Regarding the study in general: T-cell immune reconstitution after TCRalphabeta/CD19-depleted allogeneic hematopoietic cell transplantation in children was quantitatively tracked in the study by means of TCR repertoire profiling. The full study reports these points: Over subsequent months, a decline in hyperexpanded clone frequencies was noted, and after one year, T-cell counts and TCRbeta diversity were mostly ascribed to newly produced T cells. The apparently early alphabetaT-cell count recovery about two months after transplant was reportedly dependent on only several hundred rapidly expanded clones derived from non-depleted graft cells. In some patients, the high TCRbeta diversity seen at day 60 was put down to recipient T cells and intrathymic progenitors that had survived conditioning.

This specimen's time point label, per the study, means: day 60 (about 2 months) after transplantation. In light of the paper, this sample's treatment or condition label describes: allogeneic hematopoietic cell transplantation with graft depleted of TCRalphabeta T cells and CD19 B cells. TCRalphabeta/CD19-depleted allogeneic hematopoietic cell grafts were given to the transplant recipients, all of whom were children. This clonotype was counted ten times or more. No cognate antigen has been identified for it. Qualities for individual bases were not recorded, and no much larger clone is one base off. To prepare the library, PCR was applied. Reads for this sample came from an Illumina HiSeq 2500. TCR library preparation used molecular barcoding, with unique molecular identifiers applied to normalize quantification of the TCRbeta repertoire. TCRdb cleaned the public reads at Q25 with fastp, built clones with MiXCR and kept in-frame beta chains. A single entry per CDR3 protein holds the most common genes and DNA from its merged rows. For this sample there are approximately 97,000 distinct CDR3 sequences; roughly 6% appear just once. Jointly, the top ten make up 5.5% to 7% of the sample.

Reading from cysteine to phenylalanine, the CDR3 counts 13 amino acids. Of the read, only the CDR3 DNA is kept; its 39 bases are in frame from base 1. V lost 5 bases and J lost 0 bases, and the count of bases not matched to a germline gene is 0. The germline V gene encodes CDR1 SGHRS and CDR2 YFSETQ. This TCR derives from a female patient between 2 and 15 years old who had a stem cell transplant for Fanconi anemia, so the T cells may come from the graft donor. Source: PBMCs, mostly from graft donor cells, taken 60 days after TCRalphabeta/CD19-depleted stem cell transplant. The V and J genes are TRBV5-1 and TRBJ2-3; 7 central bases correspond to TRBD1. The DNA sequence is as follows: TGCGCCAGCAGACAGGGGAGCACAGATACGCAGTATTTT. This is translated as CASRQGSTDTQYF.